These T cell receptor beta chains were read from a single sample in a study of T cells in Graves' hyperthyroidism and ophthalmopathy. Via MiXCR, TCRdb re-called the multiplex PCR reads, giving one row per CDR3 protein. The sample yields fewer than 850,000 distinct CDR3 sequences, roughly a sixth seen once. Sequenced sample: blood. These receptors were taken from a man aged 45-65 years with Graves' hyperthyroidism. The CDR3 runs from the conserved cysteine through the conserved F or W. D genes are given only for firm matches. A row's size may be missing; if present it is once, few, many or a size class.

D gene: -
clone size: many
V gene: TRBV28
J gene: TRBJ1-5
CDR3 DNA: TGTGCCAGCAGTTTAGTGGGGCCCCAGCATTTT
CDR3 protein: CASSLVGPQHF

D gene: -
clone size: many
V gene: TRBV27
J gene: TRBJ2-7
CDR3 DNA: TGTGCCAGCAGCCCTTCCCCTTGGTCCTACGAGCAGTACTTC
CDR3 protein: CASSPSPWSYEQYF

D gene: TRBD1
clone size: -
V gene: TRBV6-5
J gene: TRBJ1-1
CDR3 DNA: TGTGCCAGCAGTTACGACAGGGATAACACTGAAGCTTTCTTT
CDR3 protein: CASSYDRDNTEAFF

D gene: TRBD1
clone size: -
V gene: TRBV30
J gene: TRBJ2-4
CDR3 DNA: TGTGCCTGGAGCCGCCGTGGACAGGGGGCAGACATTCAGTACTTC
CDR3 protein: CAWSRRGQGADIQYF

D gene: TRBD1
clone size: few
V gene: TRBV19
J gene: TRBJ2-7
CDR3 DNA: TGTGCCAGTAGTCCGATACCTCGACAGGGGGGTCGTAACGAGCAGTACTTC
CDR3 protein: CASSPIPRQGGRNEQYF

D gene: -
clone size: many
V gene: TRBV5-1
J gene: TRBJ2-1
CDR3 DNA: TGCGCCAGCAGCTTGAGAACAGGCCCCGATGAGCAGTTCTTC
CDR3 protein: CASSLRTGPDEQFF

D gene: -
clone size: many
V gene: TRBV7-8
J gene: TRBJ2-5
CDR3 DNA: TGTGCCAGCAGCTTAGCGGAAAGGGGTAGTGAGACCCAGTACTTC
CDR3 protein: CASSLAERGSETQYF

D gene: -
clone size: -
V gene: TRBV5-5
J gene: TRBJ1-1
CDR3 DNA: TGTGCCAGCTATCCTCAGGGGACGAACACTGAAGCTTTCTTT
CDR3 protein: CASYPQGTNTEAFF

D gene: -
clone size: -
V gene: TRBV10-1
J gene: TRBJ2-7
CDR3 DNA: TGCGCCAGCAGTGAGTCGAGGACAAATTACGAGCAGTACTTC
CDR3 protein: CASSESRTNYEQYF

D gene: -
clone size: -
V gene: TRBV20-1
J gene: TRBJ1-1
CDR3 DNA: TGCAGTGCTAGATGGGGCATGAACACTGAAGCTTTCTTT
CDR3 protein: CSARWGMNTEAFF

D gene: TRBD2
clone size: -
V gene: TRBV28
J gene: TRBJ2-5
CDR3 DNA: TGTGCCAGCAGTTTATATGGACTAGCGGGTTTAGAGACCCAGTACTTC
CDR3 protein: CASSLYGLAGLETQYF

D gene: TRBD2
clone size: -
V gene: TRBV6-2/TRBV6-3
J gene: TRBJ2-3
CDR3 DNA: TGTGCCAGCAGTTACTCGGAGCTAGCGGAGAATGACACAGATACGCAGTATTTT
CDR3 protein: CASSYSELAENDTDTQYF

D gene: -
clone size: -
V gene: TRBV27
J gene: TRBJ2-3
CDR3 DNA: TGTGCCAGCAGCAGCGTGGCTAGCTCCTACACAGATACGCAGTATTTT
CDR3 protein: CASSSVASSYTDTQYF

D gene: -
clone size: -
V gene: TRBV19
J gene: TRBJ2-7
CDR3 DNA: TGTGCCAGTAGTACACACACAGGCTCCTACGAGCAGTACTTC
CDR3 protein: CASSTHTGSYEQYF

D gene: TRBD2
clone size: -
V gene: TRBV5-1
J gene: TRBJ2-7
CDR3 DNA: TGCGCCAGCATGTGGTCTAGCGGGACCCACGAGCAGTACTTC
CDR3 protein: CASMWSSGTHEQYF

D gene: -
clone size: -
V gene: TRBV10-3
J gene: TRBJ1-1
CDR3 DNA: TGTGCCATCAGTGAGCCGTCCTATAACACTGAAGCTTTCTTT
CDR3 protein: CAISEPSYNTEAFF

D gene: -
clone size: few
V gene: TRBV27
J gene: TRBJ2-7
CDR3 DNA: TGTGCCAGCAGGTCCTACCTAGCGACCTACGAGCAGTACTTC
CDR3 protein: CASRSYLATYEQYF

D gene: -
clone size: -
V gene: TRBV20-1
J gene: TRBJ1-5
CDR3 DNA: TGCAGTGCTAGAGCTGGGGTTCCAGGCAATCAGCCCCAGCATTTT
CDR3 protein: CSARAGVPGNQPQHF

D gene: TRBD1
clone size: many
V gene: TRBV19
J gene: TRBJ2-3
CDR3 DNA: TGTGCCAGTACCCCCCGTGCCGGAACAGGGGCAGATACGCAGTATTTT
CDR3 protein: CASTPRAGTGADTQYF

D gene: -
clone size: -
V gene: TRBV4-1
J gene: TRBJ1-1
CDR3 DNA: TGCGCCAGCAGCCAGGCAGGGACTGGAGCTGAAGCTTTCTTT
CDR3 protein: CASSQAGTGAEAFF

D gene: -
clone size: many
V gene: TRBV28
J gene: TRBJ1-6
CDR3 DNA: TGTGCCAGCAGGGGTTTAGGGGCAGGGGATAATTCACCCCTCCACTTT
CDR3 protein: CASRGLGAGDNSPLHF

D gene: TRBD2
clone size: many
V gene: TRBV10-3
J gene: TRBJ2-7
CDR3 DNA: TGTGCCATCAACGACGGGAGGTCCTACGAGCAGTACTTC
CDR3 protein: CAINDGRSYEQYF

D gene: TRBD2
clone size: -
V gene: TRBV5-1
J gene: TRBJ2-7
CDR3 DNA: TGCGCCAGCAGCGCCTCCCTTCTAGCGGGAGGGCTCGGGGAGCAGTACTTC
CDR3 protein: CASSASLLAGGLGEQYF

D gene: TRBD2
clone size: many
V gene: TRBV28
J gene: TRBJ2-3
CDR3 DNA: TGTGCCAGCAGTTTCTCGACTAGCGGGCCAGATACGCAGTATTTT
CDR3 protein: CASSFSTSGPDTQYF

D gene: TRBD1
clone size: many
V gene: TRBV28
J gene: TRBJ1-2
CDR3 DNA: TGTGCCAGCAGCCGTACTCCAAGGACAGGGGGGAACTATGGCTACACCTTC
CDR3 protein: CASSRTPRTGGNYGYTF

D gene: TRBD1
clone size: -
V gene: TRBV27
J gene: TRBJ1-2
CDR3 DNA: TGTGCCAGCAGTACGACAGGGGCTAGCTATGGCTACACCTTC
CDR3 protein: CASSTTGASYGYTF

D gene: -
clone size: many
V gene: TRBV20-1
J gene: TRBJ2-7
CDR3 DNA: TGCAGTGCTAGAACGCCCGCAGGGGTGGGCGAGCAGTACTTC
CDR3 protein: CSARTPAGVGEQYF

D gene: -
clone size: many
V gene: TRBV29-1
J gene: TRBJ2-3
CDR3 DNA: TGCAGCGTTGAAGATACCCGCGGGCAGGGCAACACAGATACGCAGTATTTT
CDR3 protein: CSVEDTRGQGNTDTQYF

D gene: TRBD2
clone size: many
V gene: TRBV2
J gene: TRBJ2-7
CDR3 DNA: TGTGCCAGCAGTGAAGCGGAGGGGACTAGCGGCTACGAGCAGTACTTC
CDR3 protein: CASSEAEGTSGYEQYF

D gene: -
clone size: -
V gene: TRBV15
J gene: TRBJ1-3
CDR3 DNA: TGTGCCACCAGCAGAGAACCAGCTGGAAACACCATATATTTT
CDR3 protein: CATSREPAGNTIYF

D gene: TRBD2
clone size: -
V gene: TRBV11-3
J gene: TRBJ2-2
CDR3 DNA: TGTGCCAGCAGCCACCGGACTAGCGGGAGGACCGGGGAGCTGTTTTTT
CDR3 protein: CASSHRTSGRTGELFF

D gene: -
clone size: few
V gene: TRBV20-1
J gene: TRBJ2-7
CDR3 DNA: TGCAGTGCTATGGGGTGGGCTGGCTACGAGCAGTACTTC
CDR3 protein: CSAMGWAGYEQYF

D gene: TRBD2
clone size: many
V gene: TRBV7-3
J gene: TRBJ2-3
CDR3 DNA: TGTGCCAGCAGTCAAATAGTAGCGGGAACAGATACGCAGTATTTT
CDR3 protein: CASSQIVAGTDTQYF

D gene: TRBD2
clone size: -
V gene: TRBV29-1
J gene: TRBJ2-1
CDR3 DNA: TGCAGCGTTGCGGGACTAGCGGGCTACAATGAGCAGTTCTTC
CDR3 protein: CSVAGLAGYNEQFF

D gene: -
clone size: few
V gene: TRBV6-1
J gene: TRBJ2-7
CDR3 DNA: TGTGCCAGCGGAGCTCGAGACTACAGCCCTTACGAGCAGTACTTC
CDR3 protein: CASGARDYSPYEQYF

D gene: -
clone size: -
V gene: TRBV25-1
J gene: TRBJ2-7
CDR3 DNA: TGTGCCAGCAGTATGGACTTCGCCTACGAGCAGTACTTC
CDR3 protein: CASSMDFAYEQYF

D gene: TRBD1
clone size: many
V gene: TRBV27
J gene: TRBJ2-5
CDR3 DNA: TGTGCCAGCAGTCCGGGGACAGGGGGCAAGACCCAGTACTTC
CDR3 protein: CASSPGTGGKTQYF

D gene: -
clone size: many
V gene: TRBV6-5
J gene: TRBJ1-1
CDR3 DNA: TGTGCCAGCAGTTACTCTCCTACCGGATACGACACTGAAGCTTTCTTT
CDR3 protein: CASSYSPTGYDTEAFF

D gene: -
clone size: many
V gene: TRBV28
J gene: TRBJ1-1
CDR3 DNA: TGTGCCAGCAGTTTGGGGGCCCTCGGCACTGAAGCTTTCTTT
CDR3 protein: CASSLGALGTEAFF

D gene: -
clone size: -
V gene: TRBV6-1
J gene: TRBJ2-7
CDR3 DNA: TGTGCCAGCAGTGTGGCCCCTACCACGGACTACGAGCAGTACTTC
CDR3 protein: CASSVAPTTDYEQYF

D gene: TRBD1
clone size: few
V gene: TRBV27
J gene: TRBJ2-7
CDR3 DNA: TGTGCCAGCAGGCAGGGACAGGGAACCTACGAGCAGTACTTC
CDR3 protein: CASRQGQGTYEQYF

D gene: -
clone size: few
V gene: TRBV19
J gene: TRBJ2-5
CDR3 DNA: TGTGCCAGTACCCTTGGGGGGTATCCGGGTTGGCAAGAGACCCAGTACTTC
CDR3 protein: CASTLGGYPGWQETQYF

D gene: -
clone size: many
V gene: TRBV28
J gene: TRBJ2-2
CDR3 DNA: TGTGCCAGCAGTTTATTAGTACCCGGGGAGCTGTTTTTT
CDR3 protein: CASSLLVPGELFF

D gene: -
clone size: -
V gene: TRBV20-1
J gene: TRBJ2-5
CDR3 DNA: TGCAGTGCTAGAGATTCCGGCAGGTCCGGGGAGACCCAGTACTTC
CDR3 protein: CSARDSGRSGETQYF

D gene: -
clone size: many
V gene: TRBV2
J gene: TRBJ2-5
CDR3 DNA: TGTGCCAGCAATAACCGGGCGGGAGAGACCCAGTACTTC
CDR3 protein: CASNNRAGETQYF

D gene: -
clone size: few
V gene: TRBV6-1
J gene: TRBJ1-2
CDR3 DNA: TGTGCCAGCAGGCAGGTTGCGGGGGACTATGGCTACACCTTC
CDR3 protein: CASRQVAGDYGYTF

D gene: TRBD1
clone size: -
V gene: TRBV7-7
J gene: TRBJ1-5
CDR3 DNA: TGTGCTAGCAGCCAGGACAGGGCAAGGGGCAATCAGCCCCAGCATTTT
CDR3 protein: CASSQDRARGNQPQHF

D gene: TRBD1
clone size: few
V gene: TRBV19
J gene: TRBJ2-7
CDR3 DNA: TGTGCCAGTAGTCGGACAGGGGTGGACGAGCAGTACTTC
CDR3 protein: CASSRTGVDEQYF

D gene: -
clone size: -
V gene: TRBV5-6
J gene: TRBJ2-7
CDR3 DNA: TGTGCCAGCAAGATAGGGGACACTAACTACGAGCAGTACTTC
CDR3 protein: CASKIGDTNYEQYF

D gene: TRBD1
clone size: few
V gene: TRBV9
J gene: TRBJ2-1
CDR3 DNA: TGTGCCAGCAACGTGGGGACAGGTCCCTACAATGAGCAGTTCTTC
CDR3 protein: CASNVGTGPYNEQFF

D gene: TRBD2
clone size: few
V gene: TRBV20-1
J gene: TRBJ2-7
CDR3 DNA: TGCAGTGCTCCCGGGAGGCTTTCCTACGAGCAGTACTTC
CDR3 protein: CSAPGRLSYEQYF

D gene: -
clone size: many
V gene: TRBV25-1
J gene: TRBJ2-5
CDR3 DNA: TGTGCCAGCAGTGCCGCGACAGGATACCAAGAGACCCAGTACTTC
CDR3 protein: CASSAATGYQETQYF

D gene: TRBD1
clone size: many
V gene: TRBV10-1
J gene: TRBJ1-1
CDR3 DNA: TGTGCCAGCAGCCAGGGGGTGGAGACTGAAGCTTTCTTT
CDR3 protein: CASSQGVETEAFF

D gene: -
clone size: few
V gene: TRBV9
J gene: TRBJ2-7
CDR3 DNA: TGTGCCAGCAGCGGCTCCGCGGGGTACGAGCAGTACTTC
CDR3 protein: CASSGSAGYEQYF

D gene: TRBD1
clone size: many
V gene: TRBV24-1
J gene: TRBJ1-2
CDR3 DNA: TGTGCCACCAGTGATCCAGGACAGGGCACCTATGGCTACACCTTC
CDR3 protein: CATSDPGQGTYGYTF

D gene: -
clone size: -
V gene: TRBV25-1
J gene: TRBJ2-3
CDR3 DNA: TGTGCCAGCAGTCGGGCCGGGAATCGAGGTGGTACGCAGTATTTT
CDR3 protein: CASSRAGNRGGTQYF

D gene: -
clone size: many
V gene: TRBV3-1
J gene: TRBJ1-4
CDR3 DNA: TGTGCCAGCAGCCACTTAAAAGCCGGAAATGAAAAACTGTTTTTT
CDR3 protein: CASSHLKAGNEKLFF

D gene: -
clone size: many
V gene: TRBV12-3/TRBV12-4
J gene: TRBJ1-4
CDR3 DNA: TGTGCCAGCAGTCCCGGACCTAAACTGTTTTTT
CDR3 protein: CASSPGPKLFF